This TCR beta chain was found in a study of cytomegalovirus exposure and HLA in healthy donors. Among the donors, all were healthy bone marrow donors. Donors were nominally healthy when sampled, though unrecorded immune exposures were likely. A remark on this clone: Its matching antigen is unknown.

Overall study results and limits: The study designated 150 or so TCR beta chains cytomegalovirus-associated. In a later analysis, at a false discovery rate of 0.05, about 16,000 TCR beta sequences matched HLA alleles.

The CDR3 is made up of 14 amino acids. V was pared by 5 bases and J by 6 bases, with 7 bases of the junction left unmatched. Per the germline V gene, CDR1 is MNHEY and CDR2 is SMNVEV (reference sequence). The primer mix had 60 Vbeta and 13 Jbeta primers. Sequencing used immunoSEQ multiplex PCR; TCRdb keeps in-frame clones, though not all of them. Altogether about 140,000 clones are present, 73% being singletons, with the ten largest covering 1.3%. This clonotype originated in a woman in her thirties or forties in good health and CMV-seronegative. V gene TRBV27 combines with J gene TRBJ1-5; 7 bases fit TRBD1. Sequencing input: PBMCs. The CDR3: CASSTSTGFQPQHF. The CDR3 nucleotides read TGTGCCAGCAGTACCTCGACAGGGTTTCAGCCCCAGCATTTT.